This T cell receptor (beta chain) was identified during a study of cytomegalovirus exposure and HLA in healthy donors. As for the study in general: Roughly 179 million T cells yielded more than 90 million unique TCR beta sequences, as an earlier analysis found.

The PCR had 60 Vbeta and 13 Jbeta primers. Sequenced by immunoSEQ multiplex PCR; TCRdb stores in-frame clones only, minus some. The data contain around 100,000 clones, 60% to 80% of them singletons. V lost 8 bases and J 1 base, leaving 11 bases between the germline ends. CDR1 MNHEY and CDR2 SMNVEV come from the germline V gene (reference sequence). The CDR3 length is 13 residues. The V gene is TRBV27, the J gene TRBJ1-1; D may be TRBD1 (6 bases). What was sequenced was PBMCs. This TCR was recovered from a man over 45 in good health and CMV-seropositive. CDR3 sequence: CASYRVWNTEAFF. The DNA for the CDR3 is TGTGCCAGCTACAGGGTGTGGAACACTGAAGCTTTCTTT.